This record looks at one T cell receptor (beta chain) sequence and its context. Its matching antigen is unknown. TCRdb's copy holds only in-frame clones and misses some; the assay was immunoSEQ multiplex PCR. Among 65,000 to 90,000 clones, roughly 78% were seen once, and the ten largest hold 4% to 6%. The sample belongs to a study of OX40 agonist ivuxolimab in advanced cancers. The study sampled blood at baseline, cycle 4 day 1, and cycle 7 day 1. CDR3 size: 13 residues. With 6 bases clipped from V and 2 bases from J, the junction kept 0 bases outside the gene matches. The germline CDR1 and CDR2 sequences are KGHSH and LQKENI. Study-wide points: Relatively little clonal expansion, among the lowest observed, appeared in partial responders at 0.1-3.0 mg/kg. Relative to CD4+ cells, CD8+ T cells on average had more expanded clones.

This sequence originates from an adult with an advanced solid tumor such as melanoma, head and neck, liver or kidney cancer. The chain couples TRBV18 to TRBJ2-7; 11 nucleotides align to TRBD1. Sequenced here: CD4+ or CD8+ T cells sorted from blood, sampled in a trial of the OX40 agonist ivuxolimab. CDR3 region: CASSGQGAYEQYF. The CDR3 DNA is TGTGCCAGCTCGGGACAGGGGGCCTACGAGCAGTACTTC.